This entry lists 21 T cell receptor beta chains sequenced from one sample in a study of blood T cell repertoires in COVID-19. Clones were read by immunoSEQ multiplex PCR, and TCRdb kept only the in-frame ones, dropping some. Among some 500,000 clones listed, around nine tenths were seen once. What was sequenced was PBMCs or T cells enriched from blood (not recorded which). All receptors come from a middle-aged woman who had recovered from COVID-19.

The CDR3 loop is CASSRGEGPDTQYF. CDR3 sequence (DNA): TGTGCCAGCTCACGGGGGGAGGGGCCAGATACGCAGTATTTT. The chain is built from TRBV18 and TRBJ2-3; TRBD2 agrees at 7 bases. The CDR3 consists of 14 residues. In germline, CDR1 is KGHSH, CDR2 LQKENI. With 4 bases clipped from V and 4 bases from J, the junction kept 5 bases outside the gene matches.

The gene calls are TRBV18 and TRBJ2-4; 8 bases agree with TRBD2. After removal of 4 bases from V and 1 base from J, the junction contained 3 bases not matched to a gene. The germline V gene encodes CDR1 KGHSH and CDR2 LQKENI. The CDR3 is made up of 15 amino acids. CDR3 region: CASSQAGAAKNIQYF. Here the CDR3 DNA reads TGTGCCAGCTCACAAGCGGGAGCGGCCAAAAACATTCAGTACTTC. The variable domain in full, completed from reference TRBV18 and TRBJ2-4, reads NAGVMQNPRHLVRRRGQEARLRCSPMKGHSHVYWYRQLPEEGLKFMVYLQKENIIDESGMPKERFSAEFPKEGPSILRIQQVVRGDSAAYFCASSQAGAAKNIQYFGAGTRLSVL.

A word on this clone: Other DNA sequences in this sample translate to the same CDR3. The genes are TRBV4-1 and TRBJ2-7; TRBD1 agrees at 10 bases. Trimming took 4 bases from V and 4 from J; bases not matched to a gene: 7. Germline-derived CDR1 and CDR2 are MGHRA and YSYEKL. The CDR3 consists of 15 residues. The CDR3 region is CASSPSGTGVYEQYF. The CDR3, as DNA: TGCGCCAGCAGCCCAAGCGGGACAGGGGTGTACGAGCAGTACTTC.

The chain has TRBV2 and TRBJ2-3; 12 positions agree with TRBD2. CDR3 length equals 18 residues. The germline V gene has CDR1 SNHLY and CDR2 FYNNEI. Trimming cost V 6 bases and J 3 bases; bases outside gene matches: 13. This CDR3 is CASSDIILAGGRTDTQYF. Here the CDR3 DNA reads TGTGCCAGCAGCGACATAATCCTAGCGGGAGGGCGAACAGATACGCAGTATTTT.

The chain combines TRBV5-1 with TRBJ2-7; the match to TRBD1 covers 12 bases. Germline V CDR1 and CDR2: SGHRS, YFSETQ. The junction had 7 bases not matched to a gene; V was cut back by 4 bases and J by 5 bases. This CDR3 spans 15 amino acids. The CDR3 spells CASSPGTGGLDEQYF. The CDR3 nucleotides are TGCGCCAGCAGCCCTGGGACAGGGGGCTTGGACGAGCAGTACTTC.

The chain combines TRBV27 with TRBJ2-7; tentative D call: TRBD2 (5 bases). The CDR3 has 12 amino acids. Germline V lookup: CDR1 MNHEY, CDR2 SMNVEV (reference sequence). Trimming cost V 6 bases and J 3 bases, with 9 bases left between them. This CDR3 reads CASRERNYEQYF. CDR3 DNA sequence: TGTGCCAGCAGGGAGCGGAACTACGAGCAGTACTTC.

The chain combines TRBV6-5 with TRBJ1-5; 9 nucleotides align to TRBD1. V lost 5 bases, J lost 6 bases, and 8 bases stayed unmatched. From germline, CDR1 is MNHEY and CDR2 SVGAGI. This CDR3 spans 15 amino acids. CDR3 sequence: CASSLRTGEGQPQHF. The CDR3 nucleotides are TGTGCCAGCAGTCTACGGACAGGGGAGGGTCAGCCCCAGCATTTT.

The V and J genes are TRBV7-9 and TRBJ1-5, with 7 bases matching TRBD1. Germline loops: CDR1 SEHNR, CDR2 FQNEAQ (reference sequence). Trimming took 5 bases from V and 0 from J; bases not matched to a gene: 4. The CDR3 covers 15 residues. The CDR3 coding sequence is TGTGCCAGCAGCAAGACAGGGAATAGCAATCAGCCCCAGCATTTT. As protein: CASSKTGNSNQPQHF.

The V and J genes are TRBV6-2 or TRBV6-3 and TRBJ2-6; 8 nucleotides line up with TRBD2. The CDR3 runs 20 residues. J lost 0 bases, V lost 2 bases, and 12 bases had no gene match. Germline CDR1 reads MNHEY; CDR2 reads SVGEGT. CDR3 residues: CASSYETGGQIYSGANVLTF. CDR3 nucleotide sequence: TGTGCCAGCAGTTACGAAACGGGAGGGCAAATTTACTCTGGGGCCAACGTCCTGACTTTC.

The chain couples TRBV19 to TRBJ1-1, with 10 bases lining up with TRBD1. The germline CDR1 and CDR2 sequences are LNHDA and SQIVND (reference sequence). This CDR3 comprises 15 residues. With V trimmed by 4 bases and J by 4 bases, 6 bases remained unmatched. CDR3 DNA: TGTGCCAGTAGTACTTCCGGGACAGGGGTCACTGAAGCTTTCTTT. The encoded protein is CASSTSGTGVTEAFF.

This clone was counted between two and nine times. V gene TRBV2 combines with J gene TRBJ1-5; no firm D call. Trimming removed 6 bases from V and 0 bases from J, with 6 bases in between. Germline values: CDR1 SNHLY, CDR2 FYNNEI. The CDR3 is made up of 13 amino acids. CDR3 sequence (DNA): TGTGCCAGCAGAGCGGATAGCAATCAGCCCCAGCATTTT. Translating it yields CASRADSNQPQHF.

This sequence joins TRBV12-3 or TRBV12-4 and TRBJ2-1, with 11 bases that match TRBD2. This CDR3 comprises 13 residues. With V trimmed by 7 bases and J by 8 bases, 4 bases remained unmatched. CDR3 loop: CASTSLAGDEQFF. CDR3 nucleotide sequence: TGTGCCAGCACGTCACTAGCGGGAGATGAGCAGTTCTTC.

The chain carries TRBV3-1 (or the pseudogene TRBV3-2) and TRBJ1-5; no firm D call. This CDR3 is 15 amino acids long. CDR1 is LGHDT and CDR2 is YNNKEL in the germline V gene (reference sequence). Trimming pared 1 base from V and 0 bases from J, leaving 7 bases between. CDR3 sequence (DNA): TGTGCCAGCAGCCAAGGAGTACTTAGCAATCAGCCCCAGCATTTT. Encoded protein: CASSQGVLSNQPQHF.

This chain links TRBV2 with TRBJ2-1; D perhaps matches TRBD1 (7 bases). Trimming cost V 9 bases and J 0 bases, with 15 bases left between them. In germline, CDR1 is SNHLY, CDR2 FYNNEI. This CDR3 is 15 amino acids long. Here the CDR3 DNA reads TGTGCCAGTTCAGGGGGGTCTAGCTCCTACAATGAGCAGTTCTTC. It translates to CASSGGSSSYNEQFF.

This clone appeared a few times. V and J are TRBV10-2 and TRBJ2-7; a weak D match, TRBD1 (6 bases). Germline loops: CDR1 WSHSY, CDR2 SAAADI. The germline V and J ends were trimmed by 6 bases and 7 bases, with 16 bases remaining between them. This CDR3 has 13 amino acids. The CDR3 is CASRYVQGNEQYF. CDR3 nucleotides: TGCGCCAGCAGATACGTACAGGGTAATGAGCAGTACTTC.

A single count supports this clone. The chain employs TRBV29-1 and TRBJ1-4; TRBD1 aligns across 8 bases. V lost 1 base, J lost 8 bases, and 6 bases stayed unmatched. In germline, CDR1 is SQVTM, CDR2 ANQGSEA. The CDR3 consists of 14 residues. The DNA of the CDR3 is TGCAGCGTTGAAGCCGTCGACAGGGGAGAAAAACTGTTTTTT. Translation gives CSVEAVDRGEKLFF.

The rearrangement links TRBV11-3 to TRBJ2-1; D call uncertain. Germline CDR1 reads SGHNT; CDR2 reads YENEEA. Trimming pared 0 bases from V and 4 bases from J, leaving 4 bases between. The CDR3 has 13 amino acids. CDR3 coding DNA: TGTGCCAGCAGCTTAGACGGTTACAATGAGCAGTTCTTC. The encoded protein is CASSLDGYNEQFF. The full variable domain, in which reference TRBV11-3 and TRBJ2-1 provide the parts outside the CDR3, is EAGVVQSPRYKIIEKKQPVAFWCNPISGHNTLYWYLQNLGQGPELLIRYENEEAVDDSQLPKDRFSAERLKGVDSTLKIQPAELGDSAVYLCASSLDGYNEQFFGPGTRLTVL.

This chain uses TRBV4-2 with TRBJ1-5; D remains ambiguous. Germline V gene data show CDR1 as LGHNA and CDR2 as YNFKEQ. The V gene lost 2 bases and the J gene lost 3 bases, with 11 bases spanning the gap. The CDR3 is made up of 15 amino acids. CDR3 sequence: CASSQRWADNQPQHF. DNA of the CDR3: TGTGCCAGCAGCCAAAGGTGGGCCGACAATCAGCCCCAGCATTTT.

The rearrangement uses TRBV5-1 and TRBJ2-1; TRBD1 is a possible D gene (6 bases). Looked up from germline, CDR1 is SGHRS and CDR2 is YFSETQ. This CDR3 is 15 amino acids long. V was cut by 0 bases and J by 4 bases, with 11 bases left in between. Here the CDR3 DNA reads TGCGCCAGCAGCTTGGAGGGGGTTAATTACAATGAGCAGTTCTTC. Protein: CASSLEGVNYNEQFF.

This clone was picked up one time. V and J are TRBV27 and TRBJ1-1; D unclear. This CDR3 is 15 amino acids long. Per the germline V gene, CDR1 is MNHEY and CDR2 is SMNVEV (reference sequence). Trimming took 5 bases from V and 4 from J, leaving 17 bases between them. Here the CDR3 DNA reads TGTGCCAGCAGTCTCACTACCGAGGGATCCACTGAAGCTTTCTTT. It encodes CASSLTTEGSTEAFF.

CDR3 loop: CASSLDRDYEQYF. Here the CDR3 DNA reads TGTGCCAGCAGCTTAGACAGGGATTACGAGCAGTACTTC. The V and J genes are TRBV6-6 and TRBJ2-7, with 7 bases lining up with TRBD1. This CDR3 region has 13 residues. In germline, CDR1 is MNHNY, CDR2 SVGAGI (reference sequence). Trimming removed 6 bases from V and 4 bases from J; junction bases left unmatched: 6.